This passage covers 13 T cell receptor beta chains from one sample sequenced in a study of lymphopenia after photon versus proton radiotherapy (dated by TCRdb to the late 2010s). Library preparation employed the immunoSEQ multiplex PCR assay. The immuneACCESS repertoire file appears here via TCRdb, limited to in-frame rearrangements. These files lack a portion of the clones; in checked studies, under half of the deficit traces to unresolved V genes, and the cause of the others is not known. This sample has about 22,000 clones in its table, and around 89% of those were observed once. Together, the top ten hold roughly 11% of the sample. This material consisted of peripheral blood, taken from a patient treated with proton-based radiotherapy. These receptors all stem from a man aged 80 or over with esophageal cancer.

V gene TRBV7-2 combines with J gene TRBJ1-6; D remains unclear. This CDR3 is 13 amino acids long. Germline values: CDR1 SGHTA, CDR2 FQGNSA. Trimming shortened V by 4 bases and J by 7 bases, and 8 bases separated the two germline ends. The chain's CDR3 is CASSSLRNSPLHF. The DNA of the CDR3 is TGTGCCAGCAGCTCGCTCAGAAATTCACCCCTCCACTTT.

The J gene is TRBJ2-1, the V gene TRBV9; tentative D call: TRBD1 (6 bases). V lost 7 bases and J lost 3, with 14 bases in between. The CDR3 runs to 14 residues. Germline lookup yields CDR1 SGDLS and CDR2 YYNGEE. For the CDR3, the DNA is TGTGCCAGCGGTAAGGGGGTCGTCTACAATGAGCAGTTCTTC. Protein sequence: CASGKGVVYNEQFF.

This clone was observed once. The genes are TRBV9 and TRBJ2-1, with TRBD1 matching over 7 bases. Losses at the gene ends were 3 bases for V and 6 bases for J; bases not matched to a gene: 18. Looked up from germline, CDR1 is SGDLS and CDR2 is YYNGEE. The CDR3 totals 18 residues. The CDR3 nucleotides are TGTGCCAGCAGCGCACCCCATTTGAGTGTAGGGGGCTTCAATGAGCAGTTCTTC. This sequence encodes CASSAPHLSVGGFNEQFF.

V usage is TRBV27 and J usage is TRBJ1-6; unclear D gene. Germline V CDR1 and CDR2: MNHEY, SMNVEV (reference sequence). V was cut by 7 bases and J by 5 bases, with 12 bases left in between. This CDR3 spans 14 amino acids. The CDR3 coding sequence is TGTGCCAGCACCCCCACTTCCAATAATTCACCCCTCCACTTT. It is translated as CASTPTSNNSPLHF.

This clone was seen only once. The rearrangement links TRBV2 to TRBJ2-5; D is perhaps TRBD1 (7 bases). Germline values: CDR1 SNHLY, CDR2 FYNNEI. The CDR3 totals 13 residues. Trimming removed 7 bases at V and 5 bases at J, with 14 bases between. As DNA, the CDR3 is TGTGCCAGCACACAGGGGAGGTACGAGACCCAGTACTTC. Residues: CASTQGRYETQYF.

CDR3 coding DNA: TGTGCCAGCGGGCTCGCGGGATTTGCCTACGAGCAGTACTTC. It is translated as CASGLAGFAYEQYF. The chain recombines TRBV7-2 with TRBJ2-7; possible D gene TRBD2, 6 bases. V was shortened by 8 bases and J by 2 bases, with 16 bases between the two germline ends. Germline V lookup: CDR1 SGHTA, CDR2 FQGNSA. The CDR3 length is 14 residues. The full variable domain, rest sourced from reference TRBV7-2 and TRBJ2-7, is GAGVSQSPSNKVTEKGKDVELRCDPISGHTALYWYRQSLGQGLEFLIYFQGNSAPDKSGLPSDRFSAERTGGSVSTLTIQRTQQEDSAVYLCASGLAGFAYEQYFGPGTRLTVT.

The rearrangement links TRBV28 to TRBJ2-7, with 7 bases lining up with TRBD2. J was trimmed by 0 bases and V by 8 bases; bases with no gene match: 10. The germline gives CDR1 MDHEN, CDR2 SYDVKM. This CDR3 has 15 amino acids. This CDR3 reads CASLSMWGGSYEQYF. CDR3 nucleotides: TGTGCCAGCCTCTCAATGTGGGGGGGCTCCTACGAGCAGTACTTC. Full variable domain (missing parts from reference TRBV28 and TRBJ2-7): DVKVTQSSRYLVKRTGEKVFLECVQDMDHENMFWYRQDPGLGLRLIYFSYDVKMKEKGDIPEGYSVSREKKERFSLILESASTNQTSMYLCASLSMWGGSYEQYFGPGTRLTVT.

This rearrangement joins TRBV4-1 to TRBJ1-2; D remains ambiguous. CDR3 length: 13 residues. Trimming cost V 1 base and J 4 bases, with 7 bases left between them. The germline CDR1 and CDR2 sequences are MGHRA and YSYEKL. The CDR3 DNA reads as TGCGCCAGCAGCCAAGGGCCCCTCTATGGCTACACCTTC. Protein: CASSQGPLYGYTF.

The sample holds one count of this clone. This chain links TRBV27 with TRBJ1-5; D uncertain. This CDR3 has 12 amino acids. The V gene's germline CDR1 is MNHEY and CDR2 SMNVEV (reference sequence). The germline V and J ends were trimmed by 4 bases and 7 bases, with 8 bases remaining between them. CDR3 protein: CASSSSDQPQHF. CDR3 coding DNA: TGTGCCAGCAGTTCCTCTGACCAGCCCCAGCATTTT.

The genes are TRBV7-2 and TRBJ1-1; 11 nucleotides match TRBD1. CDR3 size: 17 residues. The V gene end was trimmed by 5 bases and the J gene end by 3 bases; junction bases not matched to a gene: 11. In germline, CDR1 is SGHTA, CDR2 FQGNSA. The CDR3 is CASSKRTGGAFHTEAFF. In nucleotides, the CDR3 is TGTGCCAGCAGCAAGCGGACAGGGGGCGCGTTTCACACTGAAGCTTTCTTT.

The chain is built from TRBV9 and TRBJ2-2; either TRBD1 or TRBD2 may supply D (5 bases each). V lost 3 bases, J lost 1 base, and 13 bases lay in between. CDR1 is SGDLS and CDR2 is YYNGEE in the germline V gene. This CDR3 spans 16 amino acids. DNA for the CDR3: TGTGCCAGCAGCGGGGGGTCCAGCCGGAACACCGGGGAGCTGTTTTTT. Its translation is CASSGGSSRNTGELFF.

This clone was observed a few times. The chain recombines TRBV19 with TRBJ1-2, with 7 bases that match TRBD1. V lost 2 bases, J lost 14 bases, and 14 bases stayed unmatched. The germline gives CDR1 LNHDA, CDR2 SQIVND (reference sequence). There are 14 residues in the CDR3. The CDR3 sequence is CASSISGAGGSSTF. The CDR3 nucleotides are TGTGCCAGTAGTATAAGCGGCGCAGGGGGATCGAGTACCTTC.

The chain is built from TRBV19 and TRBJ1-2; D call uncertain. Trimming shortened V by 6 bases and J by 5 bases, and 13 bases separated the two germline ends. The length of the CDR3 is 13 residues. Germline CDR1 LNHDA, CDR2 SQIVND (reference sequence). This CDR3 reads CASRPDGPYGYTF. DNA for the CDR3: TGTGCCAGTAGACCGGACGGACCTTATGGCTACACCTTC. Variable domain in full (rest from reference TRBV19 and TRBJ1-2): DGGITQSPKYLFRKEGQNVTLSCEQNLNHDAMYWYRQDPGQGLRLIYYSQIVNDFQKGDIAEGYSVSREKKESFPLTVTSAQKNPTAFYLCASRPDGPYGYTFGSGTRLTVV.